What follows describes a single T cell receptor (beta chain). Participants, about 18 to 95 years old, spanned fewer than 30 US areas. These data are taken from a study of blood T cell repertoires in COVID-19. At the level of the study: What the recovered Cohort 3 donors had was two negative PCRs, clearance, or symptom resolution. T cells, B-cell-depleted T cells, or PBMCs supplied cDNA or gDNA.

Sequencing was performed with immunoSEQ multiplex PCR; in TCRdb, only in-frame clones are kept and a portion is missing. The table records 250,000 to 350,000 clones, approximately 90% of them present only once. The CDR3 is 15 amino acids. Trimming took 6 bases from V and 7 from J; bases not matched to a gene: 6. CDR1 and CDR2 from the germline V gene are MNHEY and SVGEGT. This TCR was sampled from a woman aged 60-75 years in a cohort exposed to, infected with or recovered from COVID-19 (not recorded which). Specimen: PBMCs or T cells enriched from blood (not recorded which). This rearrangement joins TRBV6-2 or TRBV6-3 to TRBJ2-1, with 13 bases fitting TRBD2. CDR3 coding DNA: TGTGCCAGCAGCCCGGTGGGACTAGCGGGAAATGAGCAGTTCTTC. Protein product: CASSPVGLAGNEQFF.